The 25 T cell receptor beta chains given below trace back to one sample, sequenced in a study of cytomegalovirus exposure and HLA in healthy donors. Both 60 Vbeta primers and 13 Jbeta primers went into the PCR. Profiling relied on immunoSEQ multiplex PCR, and the TCRdb table lists in-frame clones only, not all of them. This sample has under 85,000 clones, with about 74% found just once. Sequencing input: PBMCs. These receptors came from a woman in her 30s in good health and CMV-seropositive.

This chain uses TRBV2 with TRBJ1-2; D is undetermined. Germline V gene data show CDR1 as SNHLY and CDR2 as FYNNEI. There are 13 residues in the CDR3. Trimming shortened V by 6 bases and J by 6 bases, and 14 bases separated the two germline ends. The CDR3 spells CASSVDISHGYTF. The CDR3, as DNA: TGTGCCAGCAGCGTCGACATTTCCCATGGCTACACCTTC.

The chain links TRBV7-6 to TRBJ2-2, with 7 bases matching TRBD2. Germline V gene lookup returns CDR1 SGHVS and CDR2 FNYEAQ. The CDR3 consists of 14 residues. V lost 5 bases to trimming and J lost 7 bases; unmatched junction nucleotides: 7. The CDR3 sequence: CASSLTSLGGELFF. The CDR3 coding sequence is TGTGCCAGCAGCCTGACTAGCCTTGGCGGGGAGCTGTTTTTT. The full variable domain, rest sourced from reference TRBV7-6 and TRBJ2-2, is GAGVSQSPRYKVTKRGQDVALRCDPISGHVSLYWYRQALGQGPEFLTYFNYEAQQDKSGLPNDRFSAERPEGSISTLTIQRTEQRDSAMYRCASSLTSLGGELFFGEGSRLTVL.

The chain recombines TRBV28 with TRBJ1-1, with 9 bases that match TRBD1. Germline V gene data show CDR1 as MDHEN and CDR2 as SYDVKM. The J segment lost 5 bases and the V segment lost 6 bases, leaving 4 bases of the junction unmatched. The CDR3 spans 13 residues. As DNA, the CDR3 is TGTGCCAGCAGCGACAGGGGGGGGACTGAAGCTTTCTTT. Translated, it gives CASSDRGGTEAFF.

The J gene is TRBJ2-1, the V gene TRBV13, with TRBD2 identical over 10 bases. After removal of 5 bases from V and 7 bases from J, the junction contained 8 bases not matched to a gene. The CDR3 length is 15 residues. Germline V gene data show CDR1 as PRHDT and CDR2 as FYEKMQ (reference sequence). The CDR3 DNA is TGTGCCAGCAGCCTAGCGGGAGTGGCTAAAAATGAGCAGTTCTTC. Its translation is CASSLAGVAKNEQFF.

This clone was counted only a few times. The rearrangement links TRBV7-2 to TRBJ2-1, with D maybe TRBD2 (6 bases). CDR3 size: 16 residues. Germline assignment: CDR1 SGHTA and CDR2 FQGNSA. Trimming shortened V by 1 base and J by 1 base, and 11 bases separated the two germline ends. The CDR3, as DNA: TGTGCCAGCAGCTTAGAGCGGGTCCCTTCCTACAATGAGCAGTTCTTC. As protein: CASSLERVPSYNEQFF.

The V and J genes are TRBV30 and TRBJ2-7, with D unresolved. Germline CDR1 is GTSNPN and CDR2 is SVGIG (reference sequence). CDR3 length: 11 residues. The ends were cut back, 2 bases at V and 5 bases at J, with 7 bases in the middle. The CDR3 bases are TGTGCCTGGAGTACGGGTAACGAGCAGTACTTC. The encoded protein is CAWSTGNEQYF.

This rearrangement joins TRBV7-9 to TRBJ2-1; D is perhaps TRBD2 (5 bases). This CDR3 is built from 14 residues. Trimming removed 2 bases at V and 8 bases at J, with 13 bases between. The germline V gene has CDR1 SEHNR and CDR2 FQNEAQ (reference sequence). CDR3 sequence: CASSLLRTSDEQFF. The CDR3 DNA follows: TGTGCCAGCAGCTTATTACGGACTTCGGATGAGCAGTTCTTC.

J is TRBJ2-6 and V is TRBV5-1; 11 nucleotides agree with TRBD1. The CDR3 covers 19 residues. Germline CDR1 SGHRS, CDR2 YFSETQ. J gave up 4 bases and V 4 bases, and 13 bases lay outside the gene matches. The DNA for the CDR3 is TGCGCCAGCAGCCTCATCATCGGACAGGGGGCGCAAGGGGCCAACGTCCTGACTTTC. This sequence encodes CASSLIIGQGAQGANVLTF. The full variable domain, rest sourced from reference TRBV5-1 and TRBJ2-6, is KAGVTQTPRYLIKTRGQQVTLSCSPISGHRSVSWYQQTPGQGLQFLFEYFSETQRNKGNFPGRFSGRQFSNSRSEMNVSTLELGDSALYLCASSLIIGQGAQGANVLTFGAGSRLTVL.

This clone was seen only once. The chain links TRBV6-1 to TRBJ1-2, with a weak D call TRBD1 (6 bases). Germline V gene lookup returns CDR1 MNHNS and CDR2 SASEGT. With 6 bases removed from V and 3 bases from J, the gap between germline ends came to 14 bases. The CDR3 sequence is 14 residues long. Here the CDR3 reads CASRTKTGDYGYTF. Here the CDR3 DNA reads TGTGCCAGCAGAACTAAGACAGGCGACTATGGCTACACCTTC.

V usage is TRBV30 and J usage is TRBJ1-3, with D possibly matching TRBD1 (5 bases). Germline values: CDR1 GTSNPN, CDR2 SVGIG (reference sequence). V was shortened by 2 bases and J by 2 bases, with 10 bases between the two germline ends. CDR3 length equals 14 residues. CDR3 in amino acids: CAWSPGLTGNTIYF. DNA of the CDR3: TGTGCCTGGAGTCCGGGACTTACTGGAAACACCATATATTTT.

The chain couples TRBV7-9 to TRBJ2-2; TRBD2 is a possible D gene (6 bases). Looked up from germline, CDR1 is SEHNR and CDR2 is FQNEAQ (reference sequence). This CDR3 spans 16 amino acids. The V gene lost 3 bases and the J gene lost 0 bases, with 11 bases spanning the gap. In nucleotides, the CDR3 is TGTGCCAGCAGCTTGGGTAGCGGCACGAACACCGGGGAGCTGTTTTTT. Translated: CASSLGSGTNTGELFF.

The chain is built from TRBV6-1 and TRBJ1-3; D unresolved. V dropped 6 bases and J dropped 0 bases, with 9 bases sitting between them. The CDR3 sequence is 14 residues long. The germline V gene has CDR1 MNHNS and CDR2 SASEGT. The DNA for the CDR3 is TGTGCCAGCAGACAGTCGAGCTCTGGAAACACCATATATTTT. Translated, it gives CASRQSSSGNTIYF.

This rearrangement joins TRBV29-1 to TRBJ1-2; a weak D match, TRBD1 (6 bases). The CDR3 totals 13 residues. V was clipped by 5 bases and J by 3 bases, with 13 bases between them. In germline, CDR1 is SQVTM, CDR2 ANQGSEA. CDR3 sequence: CSVTGSLDYGYTF. The CDR3 DNA reads as TGCAGCGTTACAGGGAGTCTAGACTATGGCTACACCTTC.

This clone was seen more than once but under ten times. The rearrangement uses TRBV2 and TRBJ1-3, with D perhaps matching TRBD1 (5 bases). This CDR3 region has 14 residues. Trimming shortened V by 6 bases and J by 2 bases, and 11 bases separated the two germline ends. CDR1 and CDR2 (germline): SNHLY, FYNNEI. The CDR3: CASRQGAAGNTIYF. Written as DNA, the CDR3 is TGTGCCAGCAGACAAGGGGCGGCTGGAAACACCATATATTTT.

The chain is built from TRBV5-6 and TRBJ2-2; D is possibly TRBD1 (5 bases). Germline loops: CDR1 SGHDT, CDR2 YYEEEE. This CDR3 is built from 16 residues. The V end lost 1 base, the J end lost 1 base, and 11 bases lay between the germline ends. CDR3 sequence reads: CASSLRGHMNTGELFF. DNA of the CDR3: TGTGCCAGCAGCTTGAGAGGACACATGAACACCGGGGAGCTGTTTTTT. The full variable domain, in which reference TRBV5-6 and TRBJ2-2 provide the parts outside the CDR3, is DAGVTQSPTHLIKTRGQQVTLRCSPKSGHDTVSWYQQALGQGPQFIFQYYEEEERQRGNFPDRFSGHQFPNYSSELNVNALLLGDSALYLCASSLRGHMNTGELFFGEGSRLTVL.

This clone was observed once. The chain recombines TRBV5-1 with TRBJ2-7, with D maybe TRBD2 (6 bases). From germline, CDR1 is SGHRS and CDR2 YFSETQ. The CDR3 runs 14 residues. V lost 2 bases to trimming and J lost 2 bases, with 11 bases between them. The CDR3 coding sequence is TGCGCCAGCAGCTTCCTCGGGACTCCCTACGAGCAGTACTTC. Its translation: CASSFLGTPYEQYF.

The V call is TRBV11-2, the J call TRBJ2-7, with 8 bases matching TRBD2. The V gene end was trimmed by 4 bases and the J gene end by 5 bases; junction bases not matched to a gene: 7. Germline assignment: CDR1 SGHAT and CDR2 FQNNGV. This CDR3 has 14 residues. The CDR3 DNA follows: TGTGCCAGCAGCTCCCTCGGGGGGGTCCACGAGCAGTACTTC. Residues: CASSSLGGVHEQYF.

This clone was seen more than once but under ten times. This rearrangement joins TRBV30 to TRBJ2-3, with D maybe TRBD2 (6 bases). CDR3 length equals 13 residues. Germline-derived CDR1 and CDR2 are GTSNPN and SVGIG (reference sequence). Trimming took 0 bases from V and 5 from J, leaving 9 bases between them. The CDR3 loop is CAWSVRERDTQYF. CDR3 DNA: TGTGCCTGGAGTGTACGGGAGAGAGATACGCAGTATTTT.

The rearrangement uses TRBV4-1 and TRBJ2-1; the match to TRBD2 covers 11 bases. The CDR3 length is 16 residues. The ends lost 3 bases at V and 4 bases at J; junction bases unmatched: 5. The V gene's germline CDR1 is MGHRA and CDR2 YSYEKL. CDR3 DNA: TGCGCCAGCAGCCATTCCGGGACTAGCGGTTACAATGAGCAGTTCTTC. Its protein product is CASSHSGTSGYNEQFF.

This clone showed up just a few times. The chain employs TRBV7-2 and TRBJ1-1; 7 positions agree with TRBD1. CDR1 is SGHTA, CDR2 FQGNSA, per germline. V shed 5 bases and J 0 bases; nucleotides not matched to a gene: 12. The CDR3 covers 17 residues. The CDR3 region has the DNA TGTGCCAGCAGCATTACTCCGGGACAGACAATGAACACTGAAGCTTTCTTT. Amino acids: CASSITPGQTMNTEAFF.

The CDR3 sequence: CASSRTAPYVEQFF. As DNA, the CDR3 is TGCGCCAGCAGCCGAACTGCCCCCTACGTTGAGCAGTTCTTC. The V gene is TRBV5-1, the J gene TRBJ2-1; D is unclear. V was trimmed by 4 bases and J by 9 bases, leaving 17 bases between them. Per the germline V gene, CDR1 is SGHRS and CDR2 is YFSETQ. CDR3 length: 14 amino acids.

The V and J genes are TRBV4-1 and TRBJ2-5; 13 positions agree with TRBD2. Trimming took 3 bases from V and 3 from J; bases not matched to a gene: 7. The CDR3 spans 17 residues. Per germline, CDR1 MGHRA and CDR2 YSYEKL. The CDR3 DNA follows: TGCGCCAGCAGCCACTTCGGGACTAGCGGGAAGAAAGAGACCCAGTACTTC. Protein: CASSHFGTSGKKETQYF.

This clone was counted a few times. The sample holds other DNA sequences that translate to the same CDR3. The rearrangement links TRBV28 to TRBJ2-7, with no clear D. CDR1 and CDR2 from the germline V gene are MDHEN and SYDVKM. Trimming removed 4 bases at V and 4 bases at J, with 5 bases between. The CDR3 runs to 11 residues. CDR3 sequence: CASSSLYEQYF. The CDR3 nucleotides are TGTGCCAGCAGTTCTTTGTACGAGCAGTACTTC.

This chain connects TRBV4-1 to TRBJ1-3; TRBD1 agrees at 8 bases. Germline trimming cut 2 bases from V and 0 bases from J; bases unmatched to any gene: 3. The CDR3 runs 16 residues. Germline-derived CDR1 and CDR2 are MGHRA and YSYEKL. The CDR3 DNA follows: TGCGCCAGCAGCCAAAGAACAGGGGGCTCTGGAAACACCATATATTTT. Amino acids: CASSQRTGGSGNTIYF.

V usage is TRBV7-8 and J usage is TRBJ1-1; 9 nucleotides align to TRBD1. Trimming took 5 bases from V and 5 from J; bases not matched to a gene: 9. The CDR3 sequence is 15 residues long. Germline V gives CDR1 SGHVS, CDR2 FQNEAQ. CDR3 nucleotides: TGTGCCAGCAGCCCCTACAGGGGGCGGGGGACTGAAGCTTTCTTT. Protein product: CASSPYRGRGTEAFF.